This T cell receptor (beta chain) was recovered during a study of control samples from healthy donors and cancer patients. This table comes from immunoSEQ multiplex PCR, and its TCRdb copy is limited to in-frame clones, with some not included. The sample holds 170,000 or so clones; 75% to 95% are singletons and the top ten take just over 2%. V was pared by 5 bases and J by 2 bases, with 14 bases between. The CDR3 totals 14 residues. The germline CDR1 and CDR2 sequences are SGHDT and YYEEEE. The TCR sequence derives from a woman between 40 and 50 years old in good health. The chain links TRBV5-6 to TRBJ2-7, with D maybe TRBD2 (5 bases). Sequenced input: blood. CDR3 bases: TGTGCCAGCAGTCACCATCGGGGTCCCTACGAGCAGTACTTC. Translating it yields CASSHHRGPYEQYF.